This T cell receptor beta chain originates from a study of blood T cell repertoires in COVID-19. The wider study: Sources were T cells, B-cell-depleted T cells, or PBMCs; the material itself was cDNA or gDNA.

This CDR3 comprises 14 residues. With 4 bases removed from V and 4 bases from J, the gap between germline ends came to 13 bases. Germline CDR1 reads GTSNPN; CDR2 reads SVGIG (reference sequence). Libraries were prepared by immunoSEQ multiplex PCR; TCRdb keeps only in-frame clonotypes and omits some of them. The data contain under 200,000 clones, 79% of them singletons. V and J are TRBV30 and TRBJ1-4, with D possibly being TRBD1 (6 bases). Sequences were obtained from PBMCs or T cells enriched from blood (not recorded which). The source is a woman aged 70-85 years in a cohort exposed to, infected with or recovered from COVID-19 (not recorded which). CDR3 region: CAWTRGQYNEKLFF. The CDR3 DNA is TGTGCCTGGACCCGAGGACAGTATAATGAAAAACTGTTTTTT.